This passage covers 10 T cell receptor beta chains from one sample sequenced in a study of tumor and adjacent non-tumor tissue in lung cancer listed by TCRdb under 2018. The library was obtained by multiplex PCR. TCRdb lists the instrument as Illumina HiSeq 2500. TCRbeta libraries were built by three rounds of nested PCR using primers (Table S4), following protocols modified from ARM-PCR. TCRdb reanalyzed the raw reads on its own, using fastp at Q25 for trimming and MiXCR for clone calling, and kept in-frame beta chains. Under each unique CDR3 protein, matching rows form one entry showing the most common genes and DNA. A total of roughly 75,000 distinct CDR3 sequences appear in this sample, about three quarters of them only once. Roughly 12% of the sample comes from the top ten. RNA was isolated from bulk, unsorted tissue, and RNA quality was assessed with a NanoDrop ND-1000 and an Agilent 2100. What was sequenced was lung tumor tissue. These receptor sequences come from a woman aged 45-65 years with non-small cell lung cancer.

Regarding this clonotype: In this CDR3 the conserved last residue, phenylalanine or tryptophan, is missing, so a read error is likely. The V gene is TRBV6-1, the J gene TRBJ2-6, with D possibly matching TRBD1 (6 bases). The CDR3 totals 15 residues. Germline V lookup: CDR1 MNHNS, CDR2 SASEGT. The V end lost 9 bases, the J end lost 3 bases, and 15 bases lay between the germline ends. This CDR3 is CASRVTGSGANVLTL. The CDR3 DNA sequence: TGTGCCAGTAGAGTTACAGGGAGTGGGGCCAACGTCCTGACTCTC.

On this clonotype itself: One end of the junction does not line up with germline, which may come from a read error. The chain employs TRBV4-1 and TRBJ2-5; TRBD1 or TRBD2 may be the D gene (5 bases each). Germline V gene data show CDR1 as MGHRA and CDR2 as YSYEKL. The CDR3 extends over 15 amino acids. In DNA, the CDR3 is TGCGCCAACAGCCAAGCCGGGACCAACCAAGAGACCCAGTACTTC. Protein: CANSQAGTNQETQYF.

Only a few counts were recorded for this clonotype. At one of its ends the junction is not consistent with the germline gene, which may arise from a read error. This CDR3 is CASSVQTGSSGANVLNF. Here the CDR3 DNA reads TGCGCCAGCAGCGTACAGACAGGGTCGTCTGGGGCCAACGTCCTGAATTTC. The chain uses TRBV5-1 and TRBJ2-6; 7 positions match TRBD1. The germline CDR1 and CDR2 sequences are SGHRS and YFSETQ. The CDR3 totals 17 residues.

This clonotype has at least ten counts. The rearrangement links TRBV5-1 to TRBJ2-7; a weak D match, TRBD2 (6 bases). V lost 4 bases, J lost 5 bases, and 22 bases lay in between. Germline CDR1 is SGHRS and CDR2 is YFSETQ. The CDR3 totals 16 residues. The CDR3 DNA is TGCGCCAGCAGCCGCTCGGAGGGGTCGAGCTGGGACGAGCAGTACTTC. Translated: CASSRSEGSSWDEQYF.

Remarks on this clonotype: This clone may be a read error of a much larger clone one base away. The rearrangement uses TRBV28 and TRBJ1-4; D gene unclear. V lost 6 bases and J 8 bases, leaving 19 bases between the germline ends. Germline lookup yields CDR1 MDHEN and CDR2 SYDVKM. The CDR3 is 15 residues long. CDR3 bases: TGTGCCAGCAGGACTCTAGATCGCCCATTAGAAAAACTGTTTTTT. Translation: CASRTLDRPLEKLFF.

To note about this clonotype: It is likely a read error, because the conserved phenylalanine at the end of the CDR3 is missing. The gene calls are TRBV6-2 or TRBV6-3 and TRBJ2-1; possibly TRBD1 or TRBD2 for D (5 bases each). CDR1 and CDR2 from the germline V gene are MNHEY and SVGEGT. This CDR3 comprises 15 residues. V shed 4 bases and J shed 7 bases, with 17 bases lying between them. In nucleotides, the CDR3 is TGTGCCAGCAGTTCTTGTAATAACGAGGGGAATGAGCAGTTCTAC. This sequence encodes CASSSCNNEGNEQFY.

On this clonotype: At one end, the junction sequence differs from germline, possibly due to a read error. This chain links TRBV4-1 with TRBJ2-3, with 10 bases fitting TRBD2. The CDR3 totals 14 residues. Germline V gives CDR1 MGHRA, CDR2 YSYEKL. The CDR3 loop is CASNQEREGGTQYF. Here the CDR3 DNA reads TGTGCCAGCAACCAAGAGCGGGAGGGAGGTACGCAGTATTTT.

The chain links TRBV10-2 to TRBJ2-1, with TRBD2 matching over 8 bases. This CDR3 has 16 amino acids. The trim removed 2 bases at V and 7 bases at J, leaving 10 bases unmatched. Germline CDR1 is WSHSY and CDR2 is SAAADI. As DNA, the CDR3 is TGCGCCAGCAGTGAGACGGGGACTAGTGGGATGAATGAGCAGTTCTTC. Its protein product is CASSETGTSGMNEQFF.

The chain recombines TRBV28 with TRBJ1-1; 7 bases line up with TRBD1. The CDR3 is made up of 15 amino acids. Germline V gives CDR1 MDHEN, CDR2 SYDVKM. DNA of the CDR3: TGTGCTGGCAGTTTCGAATACAGGGGAATCACTGAAGCTTTCTTT. Translated: CAGSFEYRGITEAFF.

V is TRBV11-2 and J is TRBJ1-2; 7 nucleotides align to TRBD1. Germline V gene data show CDR1 as SGHAT and CDR2 as FQNNGV. J was trimmed by 7 bases and V by 2 bases; bases with no gene match: 4. The CDR3 runs 13 residues. CDR3 protein: CASSLNRGGGYTF. For the CDR3, the DNA is TGTGCCAGCAGCTTAAACAGGGGAGGTGGCTACACCTTC. Combining the CDR3 with reference TRBV11-2 and TRBJ1-2 gives the whole variable domain EAGVAQSPRYKIIEKRQSVAFWCNPISGHATLYWYQQILGQGPKLLIQFQNNGVVDDSQLPKDRFSAERLKGVDSTLKIQPAKLEDSAVYLCASSLNRGGGYTFGSGTRLTVV.